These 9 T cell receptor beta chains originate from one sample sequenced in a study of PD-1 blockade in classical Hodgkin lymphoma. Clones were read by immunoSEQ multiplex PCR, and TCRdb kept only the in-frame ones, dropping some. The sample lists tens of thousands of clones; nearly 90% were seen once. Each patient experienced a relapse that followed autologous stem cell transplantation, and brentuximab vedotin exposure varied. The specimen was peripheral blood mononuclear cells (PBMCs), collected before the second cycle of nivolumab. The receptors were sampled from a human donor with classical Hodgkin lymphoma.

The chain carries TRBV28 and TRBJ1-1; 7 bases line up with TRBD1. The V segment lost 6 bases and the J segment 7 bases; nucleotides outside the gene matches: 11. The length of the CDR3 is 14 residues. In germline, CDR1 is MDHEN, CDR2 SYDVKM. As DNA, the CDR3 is TGTGCCAGCAGGCTGACAGGGCCATGGGATGAAGCTTTCTTT. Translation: CASRLTGPWDEAFF.

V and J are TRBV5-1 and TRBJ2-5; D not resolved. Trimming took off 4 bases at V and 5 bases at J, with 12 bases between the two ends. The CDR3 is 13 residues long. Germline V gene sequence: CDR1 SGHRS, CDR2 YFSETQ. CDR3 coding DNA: TGCGCCAGCAGCCCGAGTCTCGGGGAGACCCAGTACTTC. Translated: CASSPSLGETQYF.

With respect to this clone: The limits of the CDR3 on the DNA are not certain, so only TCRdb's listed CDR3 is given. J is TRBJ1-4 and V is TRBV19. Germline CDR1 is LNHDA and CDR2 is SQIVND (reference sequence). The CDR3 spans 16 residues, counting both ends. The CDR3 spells CASRFDFRGQNEKLFF.

Written as DNA, the CDR3 is TGCGCCAGCAGCCAAACTCAAGACTCTGGAAACACCATATATTTT. Its translation: CASSQTQDSGNTIYF. The chain joins TRBV4-1 to TRBJ1-3; no reliable D call. The CDR3 has 15 amino acids. Germline CDR1 and CDR2: MGHRA and YSYEKL. Trimming removed 2 bases at V and 0 bases at J, with 8 bases between.

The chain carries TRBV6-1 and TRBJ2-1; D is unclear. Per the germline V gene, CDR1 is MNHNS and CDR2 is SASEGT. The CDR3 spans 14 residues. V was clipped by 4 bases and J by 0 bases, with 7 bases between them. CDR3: CASSGGHSYNEQFF. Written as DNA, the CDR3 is TGTGCCAGCAGTGGCGGTCACTCCTACAATGAGCAGTTCTTC.

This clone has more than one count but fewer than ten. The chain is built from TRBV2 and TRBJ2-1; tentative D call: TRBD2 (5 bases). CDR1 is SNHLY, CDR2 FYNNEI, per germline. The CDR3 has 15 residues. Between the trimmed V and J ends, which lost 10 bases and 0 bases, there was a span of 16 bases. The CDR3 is CATELSGYSYNEQFF. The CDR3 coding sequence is TGTGCCACCGAGCTAAGCGGATACTCCTACAATGAGCAGTTCTTC. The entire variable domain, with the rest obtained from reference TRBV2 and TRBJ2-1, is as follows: EPEVTQTPSHQVTQMGQEVILRCVPISNHLYFYWYRQILGQKVEFLVSFYNNEISEKSEIFDDQFSVERPDGSNFTLKIRSTKLEDSAMYFCATELSGYSYNEQFFGPGTRLTVL.

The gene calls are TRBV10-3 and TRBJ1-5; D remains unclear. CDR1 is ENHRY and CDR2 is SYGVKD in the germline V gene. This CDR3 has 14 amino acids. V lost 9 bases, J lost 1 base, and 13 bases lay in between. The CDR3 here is CAISGVNSNQPQHF. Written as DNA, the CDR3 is TGTGCCATTTCTGGTGTGAACAGCAATCAGCCCCAGCATTTT.

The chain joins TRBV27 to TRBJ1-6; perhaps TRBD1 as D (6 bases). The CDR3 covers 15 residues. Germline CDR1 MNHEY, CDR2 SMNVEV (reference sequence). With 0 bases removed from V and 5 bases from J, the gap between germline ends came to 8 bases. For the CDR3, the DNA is TGTGCCAGCAGTTTATCCGGACAGAATAATTCACCCCTCCACTTT. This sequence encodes CASSLSGQNNSPLHF.

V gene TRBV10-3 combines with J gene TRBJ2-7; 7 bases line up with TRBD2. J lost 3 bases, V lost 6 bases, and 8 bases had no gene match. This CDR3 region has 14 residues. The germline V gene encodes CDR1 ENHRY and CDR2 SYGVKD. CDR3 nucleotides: TGTGCCATCAGCATTCCGGGGGGAAGCTACGAGCAGTACTTC. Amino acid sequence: CAISIPGGSYEQYF.